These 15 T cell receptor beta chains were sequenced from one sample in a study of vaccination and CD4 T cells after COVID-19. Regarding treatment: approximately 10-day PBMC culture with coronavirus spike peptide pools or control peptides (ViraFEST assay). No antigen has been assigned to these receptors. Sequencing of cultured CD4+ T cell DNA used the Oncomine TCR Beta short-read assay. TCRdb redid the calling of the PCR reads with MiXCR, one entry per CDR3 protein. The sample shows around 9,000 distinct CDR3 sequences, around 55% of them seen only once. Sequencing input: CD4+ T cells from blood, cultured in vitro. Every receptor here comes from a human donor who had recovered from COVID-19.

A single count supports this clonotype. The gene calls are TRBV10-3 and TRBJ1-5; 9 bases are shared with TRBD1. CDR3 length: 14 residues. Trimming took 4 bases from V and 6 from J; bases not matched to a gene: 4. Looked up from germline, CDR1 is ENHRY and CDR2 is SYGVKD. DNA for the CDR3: TGTGCCATCAGTGTAGGGACAGGGAGTCAGCCCCAGCATTTT. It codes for CAISVGTGSQPQHF.

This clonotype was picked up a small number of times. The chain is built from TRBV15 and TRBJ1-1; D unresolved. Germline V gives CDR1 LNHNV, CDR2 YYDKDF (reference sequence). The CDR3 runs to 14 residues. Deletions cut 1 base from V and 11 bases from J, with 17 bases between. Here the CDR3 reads CATSRVGSKGEAFF. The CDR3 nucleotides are TGTGCCACCAGCAGAGTAGGGTCCAAGGGCGAGGCTTTCTTT. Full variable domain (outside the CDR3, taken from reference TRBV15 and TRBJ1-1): DAMVIQNPRYQVTQFGKPVTLSCSQTLNHNVMYWYQQKSSQAPKLLFHYYDKDFNNEADTPDNFQSRRPNTSFCFLDIRSPGLGDTAMYLCATSRVGSKGEAFFGQGTRLTVV.

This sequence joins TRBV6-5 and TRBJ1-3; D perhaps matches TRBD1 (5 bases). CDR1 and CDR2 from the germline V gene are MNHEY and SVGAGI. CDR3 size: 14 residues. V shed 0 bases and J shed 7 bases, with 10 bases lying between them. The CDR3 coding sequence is TGTGCCAGCAGTTACTCGAGAGGGGAGAACACCATATATTTT. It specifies CASSYSRGENTIYF.

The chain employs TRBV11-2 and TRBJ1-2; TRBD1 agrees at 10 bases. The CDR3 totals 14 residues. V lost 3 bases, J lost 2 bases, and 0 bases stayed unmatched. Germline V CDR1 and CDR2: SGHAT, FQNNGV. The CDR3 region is CASSLDRGNYGYTF. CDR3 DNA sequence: TGTGCCAGCAGCTTGGACAGGGGGAACTATGGCTACACCTTC.

For the CDR3, the DNA is TGTGCCAGCAGCGTCGGGACAGGGGGCATGGCTTTCTTT. This codes for CASSVGTGGMAFF. The chain employs TRBV7-6 and TRBJ1-1; 12 nucleotides align to TRBD1. Germline CDR1 SGHVS, CDR2 FNYEAQ. J was trimmed by 11 bases and V by 5 bases; bases with no gene match: 6. This CDR3 is 13 amino acids long.

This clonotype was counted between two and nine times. CDR3 sequence (DNA): TGCAGCGTCACCACCCATTACAGGGGAACTGAAGCTTTCTTT. It is translated as CSVTTHYRGTEAFF. The chain employs TRBV29-1 and TRBJ1-1, with 7 bases lining up with TRBD1. The CDR3 runs 14 residues. The germline gives CDR1 SQVTM, CDR2 ANQGSEA. The ends lost 6 bases at V and 5 bases at J; junction bases unmatched: 12.

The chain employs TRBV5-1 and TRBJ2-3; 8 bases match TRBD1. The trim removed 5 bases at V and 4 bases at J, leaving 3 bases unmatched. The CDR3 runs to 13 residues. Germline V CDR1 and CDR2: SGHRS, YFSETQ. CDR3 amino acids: CASRWTGSDTQYF. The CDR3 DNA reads TGCGCCAGCAGATGGACAGGGTCAGATACGCAGTATTTT.

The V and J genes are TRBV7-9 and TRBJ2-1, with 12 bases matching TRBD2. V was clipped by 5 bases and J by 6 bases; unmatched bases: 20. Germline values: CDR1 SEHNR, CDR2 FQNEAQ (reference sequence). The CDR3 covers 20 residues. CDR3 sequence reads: CASSTIRTSGKRGVPNEQFF. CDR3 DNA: TGTGCCAGCAGCACAATAAGGACTAGCGGGAAGCGTGGGGTACCCAATGAGCAGTTCTTC.

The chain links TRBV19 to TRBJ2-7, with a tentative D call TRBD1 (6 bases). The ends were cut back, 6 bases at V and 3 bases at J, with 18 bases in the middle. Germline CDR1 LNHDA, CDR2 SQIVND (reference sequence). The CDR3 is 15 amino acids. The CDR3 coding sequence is TGTGCCAGTAGCGCAACAGGGAAATGGGACTACGAGCAGTACTTC. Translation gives CASSATGKWDYEQYF.

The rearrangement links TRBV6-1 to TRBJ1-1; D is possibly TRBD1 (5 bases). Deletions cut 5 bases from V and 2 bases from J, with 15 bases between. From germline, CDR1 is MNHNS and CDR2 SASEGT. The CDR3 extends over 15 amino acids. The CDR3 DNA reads TGTGCCAGCAGTATTAACAGGCCCCTAAACACTGAAGCTTTCTTT. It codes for CASSINRPLNTEAFF.

CDR3 nucleotides: TGTGCCAGCAGGGGACAGGGGGCGGGCAACTATGGCTACACCTTC. It yields the protein CASRGQGAGNYGYTF. This sequence joins TRBV6-1 and TRBJ1-2; 12 bases map to TRBD1. Germline V gives CDR1 MNHNS, CDR2 SASEGT. With V trimmed by 6 bases and J by 2 bases, 4 bases remained unmatched. The CDR3 covers 15 residues.

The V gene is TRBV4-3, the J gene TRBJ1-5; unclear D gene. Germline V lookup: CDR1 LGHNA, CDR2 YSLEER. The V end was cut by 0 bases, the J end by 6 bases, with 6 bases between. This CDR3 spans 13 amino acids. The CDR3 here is CASSQDLIQPQHF. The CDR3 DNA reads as TGCGCCAGCAGCCAAGATTTGATTCAGCCCCAGCATTTT.

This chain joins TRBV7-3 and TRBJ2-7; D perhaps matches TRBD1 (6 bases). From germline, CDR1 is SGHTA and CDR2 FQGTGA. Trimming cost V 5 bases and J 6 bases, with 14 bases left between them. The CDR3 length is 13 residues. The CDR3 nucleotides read TGTGCCAGCAGCCTGGGTGTAGGGGGCGAGCAGTACTTC. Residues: CASSLGVGGEQYF.

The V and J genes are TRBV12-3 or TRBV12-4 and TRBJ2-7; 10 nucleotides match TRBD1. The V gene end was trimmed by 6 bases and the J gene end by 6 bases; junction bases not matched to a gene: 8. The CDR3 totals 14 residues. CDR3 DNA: TGTGCCAGCAGGGGACAGGGGATGTTGAGCGAGCAGTACTTC. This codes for CASRGQGMLSEQYF.

CDR3 DNA: TGTGCCAGCAGCCGGGGACAGTCTAATAGTGAAGCTTTCTTT. Amino acid sequence: CASSRGQSNSEAFF. The gene calls are TRBV11-2 and TRBJ1-1, with 7 bases matching TRBD1. Trimming took 5 bases from V and 7 from J; bases not matched to a gene: 10. This CDR3 is built from 14 residues. Germline assignment: CDR1 SGHAT and CDR2 FQNNGV.